The rows below give T cell receptor beta chains drawn from one sample of a study of cytomegalovirus exposure and HLA in healthy donors. Sequencing used immunoSEQ multiplex PCR; TCRdb keeps in-frame clones, though not all of them. The table records some 170,000 clones, more than 65% of them present only once. Sequences were obtained from PBMCs. These TCRs come from a woman aged 25 to 39 in good health and CMV-seronegative. CDR3s include the opening cysteine and the closing phenylalanine or tryptophan. The D gene is left open where the match is weak. A clone size is listed for some rows: how often the clone was seen (once, few, many), or a class if it is expanded.

>14|TRBJ1-2|TRBD1|-|TRBV6-1
CASSQRGLGYGYTF
TGTGCCAGCAGTCAGAGGGGGCTTGGCTATGGCTACACCTTC
>16|TRBJ2-7|TRBD2|-|TRBV6-1
CASSEALTSGRGEQYF
TGTGCCAGCAGTGAAGCGCTTACTAGCGGACGCGGCGAGCAGTACTTC
>14|TRBJ1-2|-|-|TRBV11-2
CASSLGRGVGGYTF
TGTGCCAGCAGCTTAGGGCGCGGGGTGGGGGGCTACACCTTC
>14|TRBJ2-5|-|-|TRBV10-1
CASSYGQKQETQYF
TGCGCCAGCAGTTATGGCCAGAAACAAGAGACCCAGTACTTC
>14|TRBJ1-5|-|-|TRBV30
CAWSRVSGNQPQHF
TGTGCCTGGAGTCGGGTGTCGGGCAATCAGCCCCAGCATTTT
>12|TRBJ2-7|-|-|TRBV5-1
CASSSSGDEQYF
TGCGCCAGCAGCTCGTCCGGGGACGAGCAGTACTTC
>14|TRBJ1-2|TRBD1|-|TRBV19
CASSRRDRDYGYTF
TGTGCCAGTAGTAGGAGGGACAGGGACTATGGCTACACCTTC
>16|TRBJ2-7|TRBD2|-|TRBV6-1
CASSVGRVARSYEQYF
TGTGCCAGCAGTGTCGGGAGGGTAGCGCGGTCCTACGAGCAGTACTTC
>13|TRBJ1-1|TRBD1|-|TRBV19
CASKRTGDTEAFF
TGTGCCAGTAAGAGGACAGGCGACACTGAAGCTTTCTTT
>16|TRBJ1-3|-|-|TRBV18
CASSNQGRTSGNTIYF
TGTGCCAGCTCGAACCAAGGACGGACTTCTGGAAACACCATATATTTT
>15|TRBJ2-1|TRBD2|-|TRBV30
CAWATLAGVANEQFF
TGTGCCTGGGCCACACTAGCGGGAGTAGCCAATGAGCAGTTCTTC
>17|TRBJ1-1|TRBD1|-|TRBV5-1
CASSPTSGDRGATEAFF
TGCGCCAGCAGCCCGACGTCAGGGGACAGGGGAGCCACTGAAGCTTTCTTT
>17|TRBJ2-1|-|-|TRBV4-3
CASSQLSASGGFYEQFF
TGCGCCAGCAGCCAATTATCGGCGTCCGGAGGTTTCTATGAGCAGTTCTTC
>15|TRBJ1-1|-|-|TRBV11-2
CASSPIAQGDTEAFF
TGTGCCAGCAGCCCCATCGCCCAGGGTGACACTGAAGCTTTCTTT
>15|TRBJ1-4|TRBD1|-|TRBV15
CATSTYRGSNEKLFF
TGTGCCACCAGCACTTACAGGGGTTCTAATGAAAAACTGTTTTTT
>11|TRBJ2-7|-|-|TRBV20-1
CSASSNYEQYF
TGCAGTGCTAGTAGCAACTACGAGCAGTACTTC
>17|TRBJ2-2|TRBD1|-|TRBV7-3
CASSGGQGNTNTGELFF
TGTGCCAGCAGCGGGGGACAGGGGAACACGAACACCGGGGAGCTGTTTTTT
>13|TRBJ2-7|TRBD2|-|TRBV27
CASSPSRGDEQYF
TGTGCCAGCAGTCCTAGTCGGGGGGACGAGCAGTACTTC
>16|TRBJ2-3|TRBD2|-|TRBV5-1
CASSLGGRATVDTQYF
TGCGCCAGCAGCTTGGGCGGGAGGGCCACGGTAGATACGCAGTATTTT
>13|TRBJ2-1|TRBD1|-|TRBV6-5
CASSPGQYNEQFF
TGTGCCAGCAGCCCGGGACAGTACAATGAGCAGTTCTTC
>12|TRBJ2-2|-|-|TRBV7-2
CASSSRTGELFF
TGTGCCAGCAGCTCTAGAACCGGGGAGCTGTTTTTT
>15|TRBJ2-7|TRBD2|-|TRBV6-6
CASSSTSGVSYEQYF
TGTGCCAGCAGTTCGACTAGCGGGGTGTCTTACGAGCAGTACTTC
>16|TRBJ2-1|TRBD2|-|TRBV28
CASSLYGLAGVNEQFF
TGTGCCAGCAGTTTGTATGGACTAGCGGGAGTCAATGAGCAGTTCTTC
>13|TRBJ2-7|TRBD1|few|TRBV15
CATSIGQDYEQYF
TGTGCCACCAGCATCGGACAGGACTACGAGCAGTACTTC
>16|TRBJ2-7|-|few|TRBV11-2
CASSFMRRAVIYEQYF
TGTGCCAGCAGCTTCATGCGGAGGGCCGTTATATACGAGCAGTACTTC
>14|TRBJ2-5|-|-|TRBV5-6
CASSQATGSETQYF
TGTGCCAGCAGCCAAGCTACAGGGTCAGAGACCCAGTACTTC
>14|TRBJ2-3|-|-|TRBV27
CASSLWGSTDTQYF
TGTGCCAGCAGTTTATGGGGCAGCACAGATACGCAGTATTTT
>15|TRBJ1-1|TRBD1|-|TRBV7-3
CASSLTGGANTEAFF
TGTGCCAGCAGCTTGACAGGGGGCGCGAACACTGAAGCTTTCTTT
>19|TRBJ2-3|TRBD2|-|TRBV5-6
CASSSSGLAGAPAGDTQYF
TGTGCCAGCAGCTCCTCTGGGCTAGCGGGGGCCCCAGCGGGAGATACGCAGTATTTT
>17|TRBJ2-1|TRBD2|-|TRBV28
CASSFPPLAGVANEQFF
TGTGCCAGCAGTTTTCCCCCCCTAGCGGGGGTAGCAAATGAGCAGTTCTTC
>13|TRBJ1-6|-|-|TRBV30
CAWRASYNSPLHF
TGTGCCTGGCGAGCCTCCTATAATTCACCCCTCCACTTT
>18|TRBJ1-6|-|-|TRBV10-3
CATRLEGRRGIRNSPLHF
TGTGCCACGCGTTTGGAGGGGCGGCGCGGGATTAGGAATTCACCCCTCCACTTT
>13|TRBJ1-3|-|-|TRBV27
CANRTVSGNTIYF
TGTGCCAACCGGACTGTCTCTGGAAACACCATATATTTT
>16|TRBJ1-1|TRBD1|-|TRBV30
CAWTRIGTGGAAEAFF
TGTGCCTGGACCCGAATAGGGACAGGGGGCGCCGCTGAAGCTTTCTTT
>17|TRBJ2-6|TRBD1|-|TRBV30
CAWNPGTGSSGANVLTF
TGTGCCTGGAATCCTGGGACAGGGAGCTCTGGGGCCAACGTCCTGACTTTC
>13|TRBJ2-5|-|-|TRBV11-1
CASSLREGETQYF
TGTGCCAGCAGCTTGAGGGAAGGGGAGACCCAGTACTTC
>14|TRBJ2-5|TRBD2|once|TRBV6-6
CASSPSGSGETQYF
TGTGCCAGCAGTCCTAGCGGGAGCGGGGAGACCCAGTACTTC
>15|TRBJ1-4|TRBD1|-|TRBV6-1
CASRDRGQTNEKLFF
TGTGCCAGCAGGGACAGGGGGCAAACTAATGAAAAACTGTTTTTT
>15|TRBJ1-4|TRBD1|-|TRBV5-6
CASSFDRGEHEKLFF
TGTGCCAGCAGCTTTGACAGGGGAGAACATGAAAAACTGTTTTTT
>20|TRBJ2-1|-|-|TRBV5-4
CASASSGRGLGAGSYNEQFF
TGTGCCAGCGCTTCTTCTGGGCGAGGTTTAGGGGCCGGCTCCTACAATGAGCAGTTCTTC
>13|TRBJ1-6|TRBD1|-|TRBV28
CASRYRGKGPLHF
TGTGCCAGCAGATACAGGGGCAAGGGACCCCTCCACTTT
>13|TRBJ1-1|TRBD1|-|TRBV6-5
CASSRIRDSEAFF
TGTGCCAGCAGTCGAATCCGGGACAGTGAAGCTTTCTTT
>14|TRBJ1-2|TRBD1|-|TRBV10-3
CAISEPSGGPGYTF
TGTGCCATCAGTGAGCCATCAGGGGGTCCTGGCTACACCTTC
>13|TRBJ1-4|-|-|TRBV28
CASTSPAREKLFF
TGTGCCAGCACTTCACCCGCCAGGGAAAAACTGTTTTTT
>15|TRBJ2-7|TRBD2|-|TRBV4-2
CASSPGTSGFYEQYF
TGTGCCAGCAGCCCGGGGACTAGCGGTTTCTACGAGCAGTACTTC
>14|TRBJ1-2|-|-|TRBV2
CASNGPLRDYGYTF
TGTGCCAGCAACGGGCCCCTGAGGGACTATGGCTACACCTTC
>15|TRBJ1-1|-|-|TRBV5-1
CASSRTTGLNTEAFF
TGCGCCAGCAGCCGAACGACAGGCCTGAACACTGAAGCTTTCTTT
>14|TRBJ1-1|-|-|TRBV10-3
CAIREQAMNTEAFF
TGTGCCATCAGGGAACAGGCTATGAACACTGAAGCTTTCTTT
>16|TRBJ1-2|-|-|TRBV4-3
CASSQVREGVGNGYTF
TGCGCCAGCAGCCAAGTACGGGAGGGCGTAGGAAATGGCTACACCTTC
>14|TRBJ1-2|TRBD1|-|TRBV28
CASRVTGGASGYTF
TGTGCCAGCAGAGTGACAGGGGGCGCGAGTGGCTACACCTTC
>15|TRBJ1-5|-|-|TRBV7-2
CASSLSGVSNQPQHF
TGTGCCAGCAGCTTATCCGGGGTTAGCAATCAGCCCCAGCATTTT
>16|TRBJ2-5|TRBD2|-|TRBV5-1
CASSLIPRGGSQTQYF
TGCGCCAGCAGCTTAATCCCGCGGGGGGGCTCCCAGACCCAGTACTTC
>14|TRBJ1-6|-|-|TRBV7-3
CASSPEGGVSPLHF
TGTGCCAGCAGCCCCGAGGGAGGGGTCTCACCCCTCCACTTT
>14|TRBJ2-1|-|-|TRBV2
CASSEDSSYNEQFF
TGTGCCAGCAGTGAGGACTCCTCCTACAATGAGCAGTTCTTC
>14|TRBJ2-7|TRBD1|-|TRBV7-9
CASSPYDRDYEQYF
TGTGCCAGCAGTCCATATGACAGGGACTACGAGCAGTACTTC
>15|TRBJ2-3|-|-|TRBV29-1
CSVDVQSPSTDTQYF
TGCAGCGTTGATGTCCAGTCGCCTAGCACAGATACGCAGTATTTT
>17|TRBJ2-6|-|-|TRBV18
CASSPLPGSSGANVLTF
TGTGCCAGCTCACCACTCCCCGGGAGCTCTGGGGCCAACGTCCTGACTTTC